Presented here are 29 T cell receptor beta chains from one specimen sequenced in a study of blood T cell repertoires in COVID-19. Generated by immunoSEQ multiplex PCR, the TCRdb table keeps only in-frame clones and is missing some. There are approximately 400,000 clones in the sample; approximately 88% occur only once, and roughly 12% lies in the top ten. Sequencing was done on a sample of peripheral blood. These receptor sequences come from a woman between 50 and 59 years old with COVID-19, enrolled during active disease.

V usage is TRBV2 and J usage is TRBJ1-1; D perhaps matches TRBD1 (5 bases). Trimming pared 7 bases from V and 5 bases from J, leaving 20 bases between. The germline gives CDR1 SNHLY, CDR2 FYNNEI. The CDR3 extends over 15 amino acids. CDR3 coding DNA: TGTGCCAGCACACCCATGGGGGGGGTAGAGACTGAAGCTTTCTTT. It is translated as CASTPMGGVETEAFF.

The rearrangement links TRBV7-2 to TRBJ1-2; 10 bases fit TRBD1. Germline V gives CDR1 SGHTA, CDR2 FQGNSA. CDR3 length equals 15 residues. Trimming cost V 2 bases and J 3 bases; bases outside gene matches: 3. The CDR3: CASSLPTGGDYGYTF. DNA for the CDR3: TGTGCCAGCAGCTTACCGACAGGGGGCGACTATGGCTACACCTTC.

About this clone itself: Other DNA sequences in the same sample also yield this CDR3. This chain connects TRBV5-1 to TRBJ1-5; D not resolved. Between the trimmed V and J ends, which lost 0 bases and 1 base, there was a span of 8 bases. The germline CDR1 and CDR2 sequences are SGHRS and YFSETQ. CDR3 length: 15 amino acids. For the CDR3, the DNA is TGCGCCAGCAGCTTGGTCCCCGGGAGCAATCAGCCCCAGCATTTT. Protein sequence: CASSLVPGSNQPQHF. Looking up the rest from reference TRBV5-1 and TRBJ1-5 gives the full variable domain: KAGVTQTPRYLIKTRGQQVTLSCSPISGHRSVSWYQQTPGQGLQFLFEYFSETQRNKGNFPGRFSGRQFSNSRSEMNVSTLELGDSALYLCASSLVPGSNQPQHFGDGTRLSIL.

The CDR3 nucleotides are TGTGCCAGCAGCCAGTTGAGCGGGGGGCAAAATGAGCAGTTCTTC. This gives the protein CASSQLSGGQNEQFF. This chain joins TRBV3-1 (or the pseudogene TRBV3-2) and TRBJ2-1; 9 nucleotides agree with TRBD2. V shed 3 bases and J 7 bases; nucleotides not matched to a gene: 7. Germline V gene lookup returns CDR1 LGHDT and CDR2 YNNKEL (reference sequence). The CDR3 consists of 15 residues.

This chain connects TRBV18 to TRBJ1-1, with TRBD1 matching 7 bases. Per germline, CDR1 KGHSH and CDR2 LQKENI. CDR3 length: 17 residues. The trim removed 6 bases at V and 0 bases at J, leaving 13 bases unmatched. CDR3 in DNA: TGTGCCAGCTCCCTACGGACAGGAGGAGAGGTGAACACTGAAGCTTTCTTT. It translates to CASSLRTGGEVNTEAFF.

The V gene is TRBV10-1, the J gene TRBJ2-2; the D is unclear. Trimming cost V 2 bases and J 6 bases, with 13 bases left between them. The CDR3 contains 15 residues. Germline V gene sequence: CDR1 WNHNN, CDR2 SYGVQD (reference sequence). The CDR3 reads CASSEAGSDAGELFF. The CDR3 nucleotides read TGCGCCAGCAGTGAGGCAGGCAGTGACGCCGGGGAGCTGTTTTTT.

As DNA, the CDR3 is TGTGCCAGCAGCCAGACAGGGGGCGTCACTGAAGCTTTCTTT. Its protein is CASSQTGGVTEAFF. The chain carries TRBV11-2 and TRBJ1-1; 10 bases are a match to TRBD1. Per germline, CDR1 SGHAT and CDR2 FQNNGV. Losses at the gene ends were 5 bases for V and 4 bases for J; bases not matched to a gene: 4. The CDR3 runs to 14 residues. The full variable domain, with the rest looked up from reference TRBV11-2 and TRBJ1-1, is EAGVAQSPRYKIIEKRQSVAFWCNPISGHATLYWYQQILGQGPKLLIQFQNNGVVDDSQLPKDRFSAERLKGVDSTLKIQPAKLEDSAVYLCASSQTGGVTEAFFGQGTRLTVV.

The chain has TRBV2 and TRBJ2-2, with no clear D. The CDR3 length is 14 residues. The V end lost 2 bases, the J end lost 1 base, and 5 bases lay between the germline ends. Germline V gene data show CDR1 as SNHLY and CDR2 as FYNNEI. The CDR3 coding sequence is TGTGCCAGCAGTGAAACAAGGAACACCGGGGAGCTGTTTTTT. It translates to CASSETRNTGELFF. The complete variable domain, with remaining parts taken from reference TRBV2 and TRBJ2-2, reads EPEVTQTPSHQVTQMGQEVILRCVPISNHLYFYWYRQILGQKVEFLVSFYNNEISEKSEIFDDQFSVERPDGSNFTLKIRSTKLEDSAMYFCASSETRNTGELFFGEGSRLTVL.

The chain is built from TRBV3-1 (or the pseudogene TRBV3-2) and TRBJ2-7; 10 bases align to TRBD2. Germline V CDR1 and CDR2: LGHDT, YNNKEL (reference sequence). The CDR3 totals 15 residues. Trimming removed 8 bases from V and 4 bases from J; junction bases left unmatched: 11. The DNA of the CDR3 is TGTGCCAGCTCCGCCAGTAGCGGGGGGCCTTACGAGCAGTACTTC. Encoded protein: CASSASSGGPYEQYF.

This chain links TRBV21-1 with TRBJ2-2; the table gives TRBD1 as D, unverified against the DNA. TRBV21-1 is classified as a pseudogene. The CDR3 covers 20 residues. The CDR3 is CASSKSSSGQGKLRTGELFF. The DNA for the CDR3 is TGTGCCAGCAGCAAAAGTAGTTCGGGACAGGGGAAGTTGAGAACCGGGGAGCTGTTTTTT.

This clone was picked up one time. The chain employs TRBV7-9 and TRBJ2-2; D is unresolved. The CDR3 spans 17 residues. Per germline, CDR1 SEHNR and CDR2 FQNEAQ (reference sequence). The V and J ends lost 5 bases and 1 base respectively, with 17 bases between them. As DNA, the CDR3 is TGTGCCAGCAGCCGAGAGGCCGGCTCTTGGAACACCGGGGAGCTGTTTTTT. Amino acid sequence: CASSREAGSWNTGELFF. The entire variable domain, with the rest obtained from reference TRBV7-9 and TRBJ2-2, is as follows: DTGVSQNPRHKITKRGQNVTFRCDPISEHNRLYWYRQTLGQGPEFLTYFQNEAQLEKSRLLSDRFSAERPKGSFSTLEIQRTEQGDSAMYLCASSREAGSWNTGELFFGEGSRLTVL.

The chain has TRBV11-2 and TRBJ2-5; the match to TRBD2 covers 7 bases. The V gene end was trimmed by 5 bases and the J gene end by 0 bases; junction bases not matched to a gene: 6. CDR3 size: 15 residues. The germline CDR1 and CDR2 sequences are SGHAT and FQNNGV. In DNA, the CDR3 is TGTGCCAGCAGCCCCCCCGGGGGGTACCAAGAGACCCAGTACTTC. Protein: CASSPPGGYQETQYF.

Regarding this clone: This same CDR3 is encoded by further DNA sequences in the sample. V and J are TRBV30 and TRBJ2-1, with D tentatively TRBD2 (5 bases). CDR3 length: 15 amino acids. From germline, CDR1 is GTSNPN and CDR2 SVGIG (reference sequence). The germline V and J ends were trimmed by 0 bases and 0 bases, with 9 bases remaining between them. For the CDR3, the DNA is TGTGCCTGGAGTGTAGGAGGTAGCTCCTACAATGAGCAGTTCTTC. This sequence encodes CAWSVGGSSYNEQFF.

The chain couples TRBV7-2 to TRBJ2-3; D is ambiguous. Trimming shortened V by 5 bases and J by 5 bases, and 8 bases separated the two germline ends. The CDR3 extends over 12 amino acids. Germline loops: CDR1 SGHTA, CDR2 FQGNSA. CDR3 residues: CASSLLGDTQYF. The CDR3, as DNA: TGTGCCAGCAGCCTCCTCGGAGATACGCAGTATTTT.

About this clone itself: Other DNA sequences in the sample encode the same CDR3. This chain links TRBV30 with TRBJ2-5; a weak D match, TRBD1 (6 bases). The CDR3 spans 13 residues. Deletions cut 2 bases from V and 4 bases from J, with 11 bases between. Germline CDR1 GTSNPN, CDR2 SVGIG (reference sequence). The CDR3 here is CAWSSGGRETQYF. The CDR3 coding sequence is TGTGCCTGGAGTAGTGGGGGCAGAGAGACCCAGTACTTC.

The chain links TRBV30 to TRBJ2-3, with 13 bases identical to TRBD2. The junction had 0 bases not matched to a gene; V was cut back by 5 bases and J by 1 base. The CDR3 has 14 residues. Germline loops: CDR1 GTSNPN, CDR2 SVGIG (reference sequence). DNA for the CDR3: TGTGCCTGGGGGACTAGCGGGGGCACAGATACGCAGTATTTT. Its translation: CAWGTSGGTDTQYF.

This chain connects TRBV2 to TRBJ1-2, with D perhaps matching TRBD1 (5 bases). Trimming took off 5 bases at V and 8 bases at J, with 21 bases between the two ends. The CDR3 is made up of 15 amino acids. In germline, CDR1 is SNHLY, CDR2 FYNNEI. CDR3 DNA sequence: TGTGCCAGCAGTTCTGGCCTCGGGGGATGGTGGGGCTACACCTTC. This codes for CASSSGLGGWWGYTF. The variable domain in full, with the rest retrieved from reference TRBV2 and TRBJ1-2, is EPEVTQTPSHQVTQMGQEVILRCVPISNHLYFYWYRQILGQKVEFLVSFYNNEISEKSEIFDDQFSVERPDGSNFTLKIRSTKLEDSAMYFCASSSGLGGWWGYTFGSGTRLTVV.

This chain links TRBV5-6 with TRBJ2-7; possible D gene TRBD2, 6 bases. Germline-derived CDR1 and CDR2 are SGHDT and YYEEEE. The germline V and J ends were trimmed by 0 bases and 5 bases, with 15 bases remaining between them. The CDR3 sequence is 15 residues long. CDR3 coding DNA: TGTGCCAGCAGCTTGGCGGGAGAAACAGGCCACGAGCAGTACTTC. Translated, it gives CASSLAGETGHEQYF.

This chain joins TRBV19 and TRBJ1-1; possible D gene TRBD1, 5 bases. V gave up 1 base and J gave up 5 bases, with 11 bases separating them. Germline CDR1 LNHDA, CDR2 SQIVND (reference sequence). The length of the CDR3 is 14 residues. This CDR3 is CASSIAKRGTEAFF. The DNA of the CDR3 is TGTGCCAGTAGTATAGCTAAAAGGGGTACTGAAGCTTTCTTT.

The chain joins TRBV6-6 to TRBJ1-6, with TRBD1 matching over 7 bases. V was pared by 7 bases and J by 10 bases, with 13 bases of the junction left unmatched. The CDR3 spans 15 residues. The V gene's germline CDR1 is MNHNY and CDR2 SVGAGI (reference sequence). Written as DNA, the CDR3 is TGTGCCAGCACCGGGGACAGACCGGATCAGTCACCCCTCCACTTT. Its protein product is CASTGDRPDQSPLHF.

The J gene is TRBJ1-2, the V gene TRBV5-1; unclear D gene. Between the trimmed V and J ends, which lost 1 base and 7 bases, there was a span of 17 bases. The CDR3 loop spans 15 amino acids. The V gene's germline CDR1 is SGHRS and CDR2 YFSETQ. The CDR3 loop reads CASSLTGHPTSGYTF. CDR3 DNA: TGCGCCAGCAGCTTGACGGGTCATCCGACGAGTGGCTACACCTTC.

About this clone: This same CDR3 is encoded by further DNA sequences in the sample. This sequence joins TRBV30 and TRBJ1-5; TRBD1 matches at 9 bases. V was pared by 0 bases and J by 4 bases, with 1 base of the junction left unmatched. Germline values: CDR1 GTSNPN, CDR2 SVGIG (reference sequence). CDR3 length: 14 residues. The CDR3 DNA reads as TGTGCCTGGAGTGTAGGACAGGGGAATCAGCCCCAGCATTTT. Translation: CAWSVGQGNQPQHF. The complete variable domain, with remaining parts taken from reference TRBV30 and TRBJ1-5, reads SQTIHQWPATLVQPVGSPLSLECTVEGTSNPNLYWYRQAAGRGLQLLFYSVGIGQISSEVPQNLSASRPQDRQFILSSKKLLLSDSGFYLCAWSVGQGNQPQHFGDGTRLSIL.

The rearrangement links TRBV21-1 to TRBJ1-5; TRBD1, the table's D call, was not compared with the DNA. TRBV21-1 is described as a pseudogene. CDR3 length: 16 amino acids. The CDR3 coding sequence is TGTGCCAGCAGCACGCGACAGGCGCGGACTAATCAGCCCCAGCATTTT. Its protein is CASSTRQARTNQPQHF.

The chain links TRBV14 to TRBJ2-3, with D tentatively TRBD2 (6 bases). This CDR3 is built from 16 residues. Between the trimmed V and J ends, which lost 7 bases and 0 bases, there was a span of 17 bases. Germline values: CDR1 SGHDN, CDR2 FVKESK. The CDR3: CASTLTGGESTDTQYF. The DNA for the CDR3 is TGTGCCAGCACCCTTACAGGCGGGGAGAGCACAGATACGCAGTATTTT.

The chain carries TRBV19 and TRBJ2-7; the match to TRBD2 covers 7 bases. V trimming: 3 bases; J trimming: 7 bases; junction bases outside the gene matches: 9. Germline CDR1 reads LNHDA; CDR2 reads SQIVND (reference sequence). CDR3 length: 14 residues. The CDR3 spells CASSISRGVREQYF. The CDR3 coding sequence is TGTGCCAGTAGTATCTCCCGGGGGGTGAGAGAGCAGTACTTC.

The chain combines TRBV19 with TRBJ1-2; D possibly corresponds to TRBD1 (6 bases). Germline values: CDR1 LNHDA, CDR2 SQIVND (reference sequence). This CDR3 contains 13 residues. Between the trimmed V and J ends, which lost 8 bases and 6 bases, there was a span of 16 bases. This CDR3 reads CASANLDRDGYTF. CDR3 DNA: TGTGCCAGTGCTAACCTGGACAGAGATGGCTACACCTTC.

The rearrangement links TRBV28 to TRBJ2-7; TRBD2 might be the D (6 bases). The germline gives CDR1 MDHEN, CDR2 SYDVKM. The CDR3 runs to 14 residues. The germline V and J ends were trimmed by 8 bases and 0 bases, with 14 bases remaining between them. As DNA, the CDR3 is TGTGCCAGCCTCCGGGACGGGAGCTCCTACGAGCAGTACTTC. It translates to CASLRDGSSYEQYF.

The chain uses TRBV6-6 and TRBJ1-2; TRBD1 agrees at 7 bases. The V and J ends lost 3 bases and 5 bases, in that order; junction bases with no gene match: 3. The V gene's germline CDR1 is MNHNY and CDR2 SVGAGI (reference sequence). The CDR3 length is 13 residues. In nucleotides, the CDR3 is TGTGCCAGCAGTTATGACAGGGTATATGGCTACACCTTC. Its protein product is CASSYDRVYGYTF.

CDR3 loop: CASSIAWRTDYGYTF. The CDR3 region has the DNA TGTGCCAGTAGTATAGCCTGGAGGACGGACTATGGCTACACCTTC. V and J are TRBV19 and TRBJ1-2, with unresolved D. The CDR3 length is 15 residues. Trimming removed 1 base at V and 3 bases at J, with 12 bases between. Germline V gives CDR1 LNHDA, CDR2 SQIVND (reference sequence).